What follows are 32 T cell receptor beta chains derived from one specimen sequenced in a study of post-analysis software for immune sequencing data (dated by TCRdb to between 2014 and 2017). The library was made by PCR. Sequencing was carried out with an Illumina HiSeq 2500. Unique molecular identifiers were incorporated into TCR beta cDNA libraries to reduce PCR and sequencing biases. TCRdb's own reprocessing of the public reads used fastp at Q25 and MiXCR and kept productive beta chains. Rows with a matching CDR3 protein are joined into one entry that keeps the most common DNA and genes. The sample includes about 540,000 distinct CDR3 sequences, with 30% to 40% observed a single time. The ten largest clones take up under 7% of the sample. The study at large found these results: About five TRBV segments, including TRBV5-6, TRBV5-1 and TRBV20-1, were significantly more frequent in patients than controls.

Their recognized antigens are unknown. Input material: blood. These receptors all come from a girl under 18 with multiple sclerosis.

This clonotype was detected a few times. One junction end does not reproduce the germline sequence, and a read error may be involved. This chain joins TRBV14 and TRBJ1-1; tentatively, D is TRBD1 (5 bases). Per the germline V gene, CDR1 is SGHDN and CDR2 is FVKESK. The CDR3 length is 15 residues. The CDR3 bases are TGTGCCAGCAGCGGGATCCTCGAGGGGAACGCTGAAGCTTTCTTT. Encoded protein: CASSGILEGNAEAFF.

This clonotype was seen a handful of times. V usage is TRBV4-2 and J usage is TRBJ1-3, with TRBD1 matching 8 bases. Germline values: CDR1 LGHNA, CDR2 YNFKEQ. The CDR3 covers 15 residues. Unmatched junction bases numbered 5, after V lost 5 bases and J lost 2 bases. The CDR3 bases are TGTGCCAGCAGCGGCACAGGGGGGCCTGGAAACACCATATATTTT. Protein product: CASSGTGGPGNTIYF.

V is TRBV12-3 or TRBV12-4 and J is TRBJ1-1; tentative D call: TRBD1 (6 bases). CDR3 size: 16 residues. The ends were cut back, 2 bases at V and 0 bases at J, with 13 bases in the middle. This chain's CDR3 is CASSLRDTAVNTEAFF. The CDR3 DNA reads as TGTGCCAGCAGTTTACGGGACACGGCCGTGAACACTGAAGCTTTCTTT.

In this sample, this clonotype turned up a few times. The chain is built from TRBV6-1 and TRBJ1-4; D is unclear. The germline V gene encodes CDR1 MNHNS and CDR2 SASEGT. V lost 6 bases and J lost 4, with 9 bases in between. The CDR3 consists of 13 residues. CDR3 DNA: TGTGCCAGCAGGGAAAGACTTAATGAAAAACTGTTTTTT. Protein product: CASRERLNEKLFF.

The CDR3 DNA reads as TGTGCCAGCAGTTCCGACGGCCCCTATGGCTACACCTTC. This codes for CASSSDGPYGYTF. The chain recombines TRBV27 with TRBJ1-2; D gene unclear. The CDR3 has 13 residues. Trimming stripped 4 bases from V and 4 bases from J, with 10 bases between. Germline V gene sequence: CDR1 MNHEY, CDR2 SMNVEV (reference sequence).

The chain has TRBV6-5 and TRBJ2-7; no clear D. Germline-derived CDR1 and CDR2 are MNHEY and SVGAGI. Trimming pared 6 bases from V and 1 base from J, leaving 13 bases between. The CDR3 is 14 amino acids. CDR3 DNA: TGTGCCAGCAGCCTCACGGAATATTCCTACGAGCAGTACTTC. This sequence encodes CASSLTEYSYEQYF.

Only a few counts were recorded for this clonotype. The chain has TRBV20-1 and TRBJ1-5; the D gene is possibly TRBD1 (6 bases). From germline, CDR1 is DFQATT and CDR2 SNEGSKA (reference sequence). V was shortened by 2 bases and J by 7 bases, with 24 bases between the two germline ends. This CDR3 comprises 17 residues. The CDR3 region is CSARRGWGRVGGQPQHF. The CDR3 coding sequence is TGCAGTGCTAGAAGGGGGTGGGGTAGGGTAGGAGGCCAGCCCCAGCATTTT.

This clonotype was detected many times. CDR3 sequence (DNA): TGTGCCAGCAGCTTAGTCGACCCAACAGATACGCAGTATTTT. This gives the protein CASSLVDPTDTQYF. J is TRBJ2-3 and V is TRBV7-9; D call uncertain. V was pared by 1 base and J by 3 bases, with 8 bases between. Germline V CDR1 and CDR2: SEHNR, FQNEAQ (reference sequence). CDR3 size: 14 residues.

The chain recombines TRBV11-2 with TRBJ2-3; 7 bases agree with TRBD1. The V gene end was trimmed by 7 bases and the J gene end by 2 bases; junction bases not matched to a gene: 18. CDR1 and CDR2 (germline): SGHAT, FQNNGV. This CDR3 spans 18 amino acids. CDR3 in amino acids: CASIPRDSQHSFTDTQYF. CDR3 bases: TGTGCCAGCATCCCCCGGGACAGCCAACACTCATTCACAGATACGCAGTATTTT.

This clonotype was detected only a few times. The chain combines TRBV18 with TRBJ1-1; a possible D gene is TRBD1 (5 bases). The germline gives CDR1 KGHSH, CDR2 LQKENI. This CDR3 is built from 14 residues. V lost 3 bases and J lost 3, with 11 bases in between. Written as DNA, the CDR3 is TGTGCCAGCTCACCCAGCCAGGGTGACACTGAAGCTTTCTTT. This encodes CASSPSQGDTEAFF.

In its sample, this clonotype was seen a few times. The CDR3 protein is CATSALGVRYNEQFF. DNA of the CDR3: TGTGCCACCAGTGCCCTTGGCGTTCGGTACAATGAGCAGTTCTTC. This sequence joins TRBV24-1 and TRBJ2-1; D is unresolved. Trimming shortened V by 5 bases and J by 4 bases, and 14 bases separated the two germline ends. Germline V gene lookup returns CDR1 KGHDR and CDR2 SFDVKD. The CDR3 is 15 residues long.

This chain joins TRBV20-1 and TRBJ2-7; no reliable D call. Trimming left V 1 base short and J 3 bases short, with 13 bases between. Germline V gives CDR1 DFQATT, CDR2 SNEGSKA (reference sequence). This CDR3 region has 14 residues. The CDR3 reads CSARGGWDSYEQYF. The CDR3 DNA sequence: TGCAGTGCTAGAGGTGGGTGGGATAGCTACGAGCAGTACTTC.

This chain uses TRBV5-1 with TRBJ2-1; either TRBD1 or TRBD2 may supply D (5 bases each). Trimming removed 0 bases at V and 11 bases at J, with 18 bases between. In germline, CDR1 is SGHRS, CDR2 YFSETQ. The CDR3 is made up of 15 amino acids. CDR3 protein: CASSLGDGPAPKQFF. DNA of the CDR3: TGCGCCAGCAGCTTGGGGGACGGTCCGGCGCCCAAGCAGTTCTTC.

In the case of this clonotype: One end of the junction is discordant with germline, which a read error may explain. The gene calls are TRBV7-9 and TRBJ2-3; no clear D. CDR1 and CDR2 from the germline V gene are SEHNR and FQNEAQ (reference sequence). This CDR3 spans 16 amino acids. The CDR3 DNA reads as TGTGCCAGCAGCTTAGAAGGACCCATATCTTCAGATACGCGGTATTTT. The encoded protein is CASSLEGPISSDTRYF.

With regard to this clonotype: One junction end does not reproduce the germline sequence, and a read error may be involved. The chain links TRBV29-1 to TRBJ1-5; TRBD1 agrees at 10 bases. CDR1 and CDR2 from the germline V gene are SQVTM and ANQGSEA. The CDR3 runs to 13 residues. CDR3 residues: CSVGGQGDQPRHF. CDR3 nucleotides: TGCAGCGTTGGCGGACAGGGGGATCAGCCCCGGCATTTT.

The chain joins TRBV10-1 to TRBJ1-2, with TRBD1 matching 9 bases. The CDR3 loop spans 17 amino acids. Trimming at V came to 0 bases and at J to 7 bases, leaving 12 bases not matched to a gene. Germline V gene lookup returns CDR1 WNHNN and CDR2 SYGVQD (reference sequence). In nucleotides, the CDR3 is TGCGCCAGCAGTGAGTCGAAAACCGGGACAGGGAGTACTGGCTACACCTTC. It encodes CASSESKTGTGSTGYTF.

CDR3 nucleotide sequence: TGTGCCACCAGCAGGAGCGGGGGGTGGGATGAGCAGTACTTC. It specifies CATSRSGGWDEQYF. The chain couples TRBV15 to TRBJ2-5, with 9 bases lining up with TRBD2. The V gene's germline CDR1 is LNHNV and CDR2 YYDKDF (reference sequence). Trimming removed 3 bases from V and 11 bases from J; junction bases left unmatched: 10. This CDR3 has 14 residues.

The J gene is TRBJ2-1, the V gene TRBV7-2; D assignment may be TRBD1 or TRBD2 (6 bases each). The CDR3 length is 16 residues. V lost 5 bases, J lost 0 bases, and 14 bases lay in between. Per the germline V gene, CDR1 is SGHTA and CDR2 is FQGNSA. The CDR3 protein is CASSERGDSSYNEQFF. CDR3 nucleotide sequence: TGTGCCAGCAGCGAAAGGGGGGATAGCTCCTACAATGAGCAGTTCTTC.

This clonotype has at least ten counts. The chain links TRBV12-3 or TRBV12-4 to TRBJ2-7; D is possibly TRBD1 (5 bases). CDR3 length equals 14 residues. V lost 1 base and J lost 3, with 10 bases in between. CDR3 region: CASSLEGLDYEQYF. The CDR3, as DNA: TGTGCCAGCAGTTTAGAGGGGTTGGACTACGAGCAGTACTTC.

The rearrangement links TRBV28 to TRBJ1-2; D remains unclear. This CDR3 region has 11 residues. CDR1 is MDHEN, CDR2 SYDVKM, per germline. This CDR3 is CVSGVMDGYTF. The CDR3 coding sequence is TGTGTATCCGGGGTGATGGATGGCTACACCTTC.

About this clonotype: A read error is possible here, since a much larger clone lies one base away. The chain joins TRBV29-1 to TRBJ2-1; TRBD1 aligns across 7 bases. Per germline, CDR1 SQVTM and CDR2 ANQGSEA. V was pared by 4 bases and J by 13 bases, with 10 bases of the junction left unmatched. This CDR3 is 12 amino acids long. CDR3 sequence reads: CSVGDRAETQFF. CDR3 in DNA: TGCAGCGTTGGCGACAGGGCAGAGACCCAGTTCTTC.

This clonotype occurred a few times. The chain links TRBV5-5 to TRBJ1-1; 9 bases agree with TRBD1. The CDR3 loop spans 15 amino acids. Germline V CDR1 and CDR2: SGHKS, YYEKEE (reference sequence). V lost 1 base and J lost 0; bases outside the gene matches: 1. CDR3 sequence: CASSLRQGVNTEAFF. The CDR3 DNA reads as TGTGCCAGCAGCTTGAGACAGGGGGTGAACACTGAAGCTTTCTTT.

CDR3 sequence (DNA): TGTGCCAGCAGTTACGTGGGGCTTAATCAGCCCCAGCATTTT. The encoded protein is CASSYVGLNQPQHF. This chain uses TRBV6-5 with TRBJ1-5, with D maybe TRBD1 (5 bases). This CDR3 spans 14 amino acids. Germline V gene sequence: CDR1 MNHEY, CDR2 SVGAGI. Trimming took 2 bases from V and 4 from J, leaving 9 bases between them.

This clonotype was counted only a few times. The chain recombines TRBV6-5 with TRBJ1-2; the D is unclear. V lost 1 base and J lost 8, with 11 bases in between. The CDR3 loop spans 13 amino acids. Germline assignment: CDR1 MNHEY and CDR2 SVGAGI. DNA of the CDR3: TGTGCCAGCAGTTACTTGGGCTTCAAGGGCTACACCTTC. This encodes CASSYLGFKGYTF.

This sequence joins TRBV5-1 and TRBJ2-3; 9 bases fit TRBD1. Germline values: CDR1 SGHRS, CDR2 YFSETQ. J gave up 6 bases and V 2 bases, and 10 bases lay outside the gene matches. The CDR3 runs to 16 residues. The CDR3 protein is CASSFPPGQGGDTQYF. CDR3 coding DNA: TGCGCCAGCAGCTTTCCGCCGGGACAGGGAGGGGATACGCAGTATTTT. The variable domain in full, completed from reference TRBV5-1 and TRBJ2-3, reads KAGVTQTPRYLIKTRGQQVTLSCSPISGHRSVSWYQQTPGQGLQFLFEYFSETQRNKGNFPGRFSGRQFSNSRSEMNVSTLELGDSALYLCASSFPPGQGGDTQYFGPGTRLTVL.

This clonotype was picked up a small number of times. V usage is TRBV29-1 and J usage is TRBJ2-5; the match to TRBD1 covers 8 bases. In germline, CDR1 is SQVTM, CDR2 ANQGSEA. This CDR3 is built from 14 residues. Trimming removed 1 base from V and 5 bases from J; junction bases left unmatched: 6. The CDR3 DNA reads TGCAGCGTTGAAGCCCGGACAGGGTACGAGACCCAGTACTTC. Encoded protein: CSVEARTGYETQYF.

The CDR3 DNA sequence: TGTGCCAGCAGCTTCCGGGACAGGGGGCGCTTCTCCTACGAGCAGTACTTC. It yields the protein CASSFRDRGRFSYEQYF. The chain links TRBV9 to TRBJ2-7; 12 bases map to TRBD1. Per the germline V gene, CDR1 is SGDLS and CDR2 is YYNGEE. The CDR3 is made up of 17 amino acids. V lost 4 bases to trimming and J lost 0 bases; unmatched junction nucleotides: 8.

The chain couples TRBV2 to TRBJ1-2; TRBD1 matches 10 bases. Germline trimming cut 2 bases from V and 5 bases from J; bases unmatched to any gene: 5. Germline values: CDR1 SNHLY, CDR2 FYNNEI. The length of the CDR3 is 15 residues. In nucleotides, the CDR3 is TGTGCCAGCAGTGAATTGACAGGGGGCGCGTATGGCTACACCTTC. Translation: CASSELTGGAYGYTF. The full variable domain, in which reference TRBV2 and TRBJ1-2 provide the parts outside the CDR3, is EPEVTQTPSHQVTQMGQEVILRCVPISNHLYFYWYRQILGQKVEFLVSFYNNEISEKSEIFDDQFSVERPDGSNFTLKIRSTKLEDSAMYFCASSELTGGAYGYTFGSGTRLTVV.

The V call is TRBV9, the J call TRBJ2-5; weak D call: TRBD1 (7 bases). Trimming pared 4 bases from V and 5 bases from J, leaving 15 bases between. In germline, CDR1 is SGDLS, CDR2 YYNGEE. This CDR3 is built from 14 residues. The CDR3, as DNA: TGTGCCAGCAGCCCCCAGGGGGGCCGGGAGACCCAGTACTTC. It yields the protein CASSPQGGRETQYF.

The J gene is TRBJ2-1, the V gene TRBV7-9; D may be TRBD1 or TRBD2 (5 bases each). Germline V lookup: CDR1 SEHNR, CDR2 FQNEAQ (reference sequence). This CDR3 has 16 amino acids. V was clipped by 5 bases and J by 6 bases, with 20 bases between them. The CDR3 here is CASSPSRASSGNEQFF. The CDR3 DNA sequence: TGTGCCAGCAGCCCAAGCAGGGCTAGCAGTGGCAATGAGCAGTTCTTC.

The chain employs TRBV13 and TRBJ2-5, with D possibly TRBD2 on 6 matching bases. This CDR3 region has 12 residues. Per the germline V gene, CDR1 is PRHDT and CDR2 is FYEKMQ (reference sequence). Trimming cost V 8 bases and J 0 bases, with 7 bases left between them. The CDR3 is CASGRYQETQYF. The CDR3 DNA reads as TGTGCCAGCGGGAGGTACCAAGAGACCCAGTACTTC.

This clonotype was counted only a few times. The chain carries TRBV7-9 and TRBJ2-7; D gene uncertain. The CDR3 has 13 amino acids. Between the trimmed V and J ends, which lost 1 base and 7 bases, there was a span of 11 bases. Germline CDR1 reads SEHNR; CDR2 reads FQNEAQ (reference sequence). CDR3 region: CASSLGFKGEQYF. Here the CDR3 DNA reads TGTGCCAGCAGCTTAGGATTTAAGGGTGAGCAGTACTTC.